Each of the 11 T cell receptor beta chains below was sequenced from the same sample in a study of response to subunit inactivated influenza vaccine. MiXCR was run by TCRdb on the RT-PCR reads, yielding one entry per CDR3 protein. Among 150,000 or so distinct CDR3 sequences listed, about a tenth were seen once. This sample comprised non-naive T cells sorted from PBMCs, obtained about 6 weeks after vaccination. These receptors were obtained from a man aged 50-60 years who received an inactivated influenza vaccine.

This clonotype has only a few counts. V is TRBV28 and J is TRBJ2-1, with 8 nucleotides matching TRBD2. The CDR3 consists of 16 residues. Germline lookup yields CDR1 MDHEN and CDR2 SYDVKM. The J segment lost 4 bases and the V segment lost 5 bases, leaving 10 bases of the junction unmatched. The CDR3, as DNA: TGTGCCAGCAGTCCACCTTGGGGCGGGGGGTACAATGAGCAGTTCTTC. This codes for CASSPPWGGGYNEQFF.

This clonotype was observed a few times. The chain has TRBV7-9 and TRBJ2-1; 16 nucleotides line up with TRBD2. V shed 6 bases and J 9 bases; nucleotides not matched to a gene: 11. This CDR3 is 17 amino acids long. In germline, CDR1 is SEHNR, CDR2 FQNEAQ (reference sequence). The CDR3 here is CASRPKGTSGRAAEQFF. The CDR3 DNA sequence: TGTGCCAGCAGACCCAAGGGGACTAGCGGGAGGGCCGCTGAGCAGTTCTTC.

This sequence joins TRBV6-2 or TRBV6-3 and TRBJ2-2; 10 bases fit TRBD1. CDR3 size: 14 residues. The junction had 4 bases not matched to a gene; V was cut back by 8 bases and J by 4 bases. CDR1 and CDR2 (germline): MNHEY, SVGEGT. CDR3 amino acids: CASGQGGSTGELFF. Written as DNA, the CDR3 is TGTGCCAGCGGACAGGGGGGAAGCACCGGGGAGCTGTTTTTT.

This clonotype was detected only a few times. J is TRBJ2-7 and V is TRBV7-2; TRBD2 matches 9 bases. The length of the CDR3 is 17 residues. The V gene's germline CDR1 is SGHTA and CDR2 FQGNSA. V lost 1 base to trimming and J lost 3 bases; unmatched junction nucleotides: 10. The CDR3 sequence is CASSLVGGTSSFYEQYF. CDR3 DNA: TGTGCCAGCAGCTTAGTAGGAGGGACTAGCAGTTTCTACGAGCAGTACTTC.

The gene calls are TRBV5-8 and TRBJ2-1; D is unresolved. Germline loops: CDR1 SGHTS, CDR2 YDEGEE. The V gene lost 1 base and the J gene lost 8 bases, with 7 bases spanning the gap. The CDR3 extends over 12 amino acids. Written as DNA, the CDR3 is TGTGCCAGCAGCTTGAGTTGGTATGAGCAGTTCTTC. Protein sequence: CASSLSWYEQFF. The full variable domain, completed using reference TRBV5-8 and TRBJ2-1, is EAGVTQSPTHLIKTRGQQATLRCSPISGHTSVYWYQQALGLGLQFLLWYDEGEERNRGNFPPRFSGRQFPNYSSELNVNALELEDSALYLCASSLSWYEQFFGPGTRLTVL.

This clonotype was seen many times. The chain recombines TRBV29-1 with TRBJ2-2; D might be TRBD1 (6 bases). CDR3 length: 15 residues. Trimming stripped 6 bases from V and 5 bases from J, with 19 bases between. Germline-derived CDR1 and CDR2 are SQVTM and ANQGSEA. For the CDR3, the DNA is TGCAGCGTCTCGATTACAGGGTTTCAGACCGGGGAGCTGTTTTTT. This translates into CSVSITGFQTGELFF.

This clonotype occurred a few times. The chain joins TRBV19 to TRBJ2-1; the D gene could be TRBD1 or TRBD2 (6 bases each). CDR3 length: 14 amino acids. Trimming took 8 bases from V and 2 from J, leaving 13 bases between them. The germline CDR1 and CDR2 sequences are LNHDA and SQIVND (reference sequence). The DNA for the CDR3 is TGTGCCAGTCGGGGGCAGGGTACCTACAATGAGCAGTTCTTC. Its translation: CASRGQGTYNEQFF. The whole variable domain, filled in from reference TRBV19 and TRBJ2-1, reads DGGITQSPKYLFRKEGQNVTLSCEQNLNHDAMYWYRQDPGQGLRLIYYSQIVNDFQKGDIAEGYSVSREKKESFPLTVTSAQKNPTAFYLCASRGQGTYNEQFFGPGTRLTVL.

The chain recombines TRBV12-3 or TRBV12-4 with TRBJ2-7; D gene uncertain. There are 13 residues in the CDR3. Trimming stripped 6 bases from V and 0 bases from J, with 9 bases between. CDR3: CASRGLSSYEQYF. The CDR3 bases are TGTGCCAGCAGAGGTCTGAGCTCCTACGAGCAGTACTTC.

In its sample, this clonotype was seen many times. The V and J genes are TRBV5-1 and TRBJ2-3; 10 nucleotides agree with TRBD2. The germline CDR1 and CDR2 sequences are SGHRS and YFSETQ. Germline trimming cut 4 bases from V and 6 bases from J; bases unmatched to any gene: 11. The CDR3 sequence is 16 residues long. The CDR3 DNA reads as TGCGCCAGCAGCCAGAGCGGGAGGGCCTTTTCGGATACGCAGTATTTT. It encodes CASSQSGRAFSDTQYF.

The rearrangement links TRBV20-1 to TRBJ2-5; the match to TRBD2 covers 11 bases. V lost 6 bases to trimming and J lost 5 bases; unmatched junction nucleotides: 5. Germline V gene lookup returns CDR1 DFQATT and CDR2 SNEGSKA (reference sequence). This CDR3 has 13 amino acids. The DNA of the CDR3 is TGCAGTGCCGCACTAGCGGGAGCCGAGACCCAGTACTTC. Protein: CSAALAGAETQYF.

The V and J genes are TRBV4-1 and TRBJ1-6, with D perhaps TRBD1 (5 bases). V was clipped by 6 bases and J by 4 bases, with 10 bases between them. Germline CDR1 MGHRA, CDR2 YSYEKL. The CDR3 extends over 14 amino acids. The CDR3 sequence is CASSRDSYNSPLHF. Here the CDR3 DNA reads TGCGCCAGCAGTCGCGACAGTTATAATTCACCCCTCCACTTT.